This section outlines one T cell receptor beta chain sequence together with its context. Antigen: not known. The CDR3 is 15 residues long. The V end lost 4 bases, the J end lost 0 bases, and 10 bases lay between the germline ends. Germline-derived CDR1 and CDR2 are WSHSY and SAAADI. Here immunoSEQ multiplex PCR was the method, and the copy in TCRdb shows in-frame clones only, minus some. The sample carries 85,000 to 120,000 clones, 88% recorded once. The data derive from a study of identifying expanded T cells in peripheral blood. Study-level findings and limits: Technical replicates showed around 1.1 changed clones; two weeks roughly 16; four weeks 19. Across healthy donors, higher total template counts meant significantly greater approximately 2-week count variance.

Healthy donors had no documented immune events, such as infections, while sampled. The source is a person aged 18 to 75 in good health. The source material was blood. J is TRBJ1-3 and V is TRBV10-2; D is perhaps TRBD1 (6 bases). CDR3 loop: CASSVQGSSGNTIYF. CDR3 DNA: TGCGCCAGCAGTGTACAGGGTTCCTCTGGAAACACCATATATTTT.